This note documents a single T cell receptor beta chain sequence. No antigen is known for it. These data originate in a study of T cell repertoires in cytomegalovirus infection. Study in general: Evidence of both CMV infection and a matching HLA type came from public TCR beta signatures.

Germline values: CDR1 LNHDA, CDR2 SQIVND (reference sequence). This CDR3 has 15 residues. The V gene end was trimmed by 8 bases and the J gene end by 5 bases; junction bases not matched to a gene: 9. TCRdb reanalysed the reads using MiXCR and keeps one entry per CDR3 protein. The sample has hundreds of thousands of distinct CDR3 sequences, around a third seen once. The starting material was cultured CD8+ T cells from PBMCs, obtained from culture after CMV antigen stimulation. The V and J genes are TRBV19 and TRBJ2-2; 9 nucleotides align to TRBD1. This sequence originates from a human donor in good health (CMV status not recorded). Some clones in this sample may be carry-over from other donors' samples. CDR3 coding DNA: TGTGCCAGTCTACCGCCGGGACAGGGAACCGGGGAGCTGTTTTTT. Its protein is CASLPPGQGTGELFF.